This T cell receptor beta chain is from a study of cytomegalovirus exposure and HLA in healthy donors. Study-level findings and limits: That first-cohort TCR clusters tended to co-occur in the roughly 130 validation repertoires was found in a later analysis. Confirmation was obtained in vitro that three CMV-associated chains are specific for CMV antigens.

This clone appeared a few times. Its target is unknown. Some clones are missing from TCRdb's copy, which holds only in-frame ones; the method was immunoSEQ multiplex PCR. Of roughly 140,000 clones listed, about 87% are singletons. Germline CDR1 is MNHEY and CDR2 is SMNVEV (reference sequence). The CDR3 is made up of 15 amino acids. The V end lost 5 bases, the J end lost 4 bases, and 17 bases lay between the germline ends. From the 120-subject validation cohort, which was separate from the roughly 700-subject first cohort, the donors were drawn. The V call is TRBV27, the J call TRBJ1-1; tentative D call: TRBD1 (6 bases). This TCR was recovered from a man younger than 35 in good health and CMV-seropositive. Source material: PBMCs. DNA for the CDR3: TGTGCCAGCAGTCTCCAAGATACAGGGATCACTGAAGCTTTCTTT. Protein: CASSLQDTGITEAFF.